What follows describes a single TCR beta chain. It has no known antigen specificity. One base away there is no much larger clone; base qualities are not given. The V end loses 5 bases and the J end loses 5 bases, and a stretch of 26 bases separates them. The CDR3 covers 18 residues, taking in both the cysteine and the phenylalanine. The DNA shown is the 54-base CDR3, in frame from base 1. Peripheral blood CD8+ and CD4+ T cells from healthy donors, Susac syndrome patients and multiple sclerosis patients were profiled by high-throughput TCR beta sequencing. Treatment-naive patients with stable or active relapsing-remitting disease fulfilling revised McDonald criteria were used as multiple sclerosis controls. CD8+ TEMRA cells were enriched by FACS, while bulk CD8+ and CD4+ T cells were purified by magnetic negative isolation. Blood was drawn into EDTA tubes, processed within 24 hours, and PBMCs were isolated by density gradient centrifugation. PBMCs destined for TCR sequencing were cryopreserved in liquid nitrogen and later thawed in a 37 °C water bath. The sorted or isolated CD4+, CD8+ and CD8+ TEMRA cells had a purity of 90% or higher.

RNA was extracted using the RNeasy kit, and roughly 0.5 to 1 microgram was reverse transcribed with random hexamers. The immunoSEQ multiplex PCR assay, covering 54 Vbeta and 13 Jbeta segments, was used to amplify TCR beta CDR3 regions. To correct PCR amplification bias, a synthetic template baseline was used for both primer optimization and computational correction. In the authors' own workflow: Reads were annotated to V, D and J genes per IMGT and analyzed with immunoSEQ Analyzer, keeping only productive sequences. Clonality was calculated as one minus the Shannon entropy normalized by log2 of the number of productive unique sequences. For each patient and control, public and private clones were evaluated among the 100 most prevalent clones. Clones were defined as Susac-specific if absent from the healthy and MS cohorts, from roughly 1,100 published viral clones and from other ImmuneACCESS disease sequences. Clones were called with MiXCR by TCRdb after fastp trimmed the public reads at Q25, and only in-frame beta chains were retained. Under each unique CDR3 protein, matching rows form one entry showing the most common genes and DNA. The V and J calls, along with clone size, are taken from TCRdb and not from the paper's own processing. This sample is represented by 95,000 to 150,000 distinct CDR3 sequences; approximately 93% of them were singletons. Jointly, the top ten make up roughly 0.29% of the sample.

This entry is derived from a study of CD8 T cells in Susac syndrome (dated by TCRdb to about 2019). About the full investigation: Whether CD8+ T cell activation and differentiation in Susac syndrome was antigen driven was tested using repertoire sequencing. The study compared CD8+ T cell repertoire clonality among 12 healthy donors, 14 Susac syndrome patients and fewer than 19 multiple sclerosis patients. On the study overall, not on this receptor specifically: The number of individuals in the TCR sequencing and HLA analysis was acknowledged as relatively small.

The sequenced sample was CD8+ T cells from PBMCs. The rearranged chain carries TRBV12-3 or TRBV12-4 and TRBJ2-3; TRBD2 is possibly the D segment (7 matching bases). The TCR originated in a human donor with multiple sclerosis. The DNA sequence follows: TGTGCCAGCAGTGATACCGGGCTCGCGGGGGCGCGTGGAGATACGCAGTATTTT. Protein translation: CASSDTGLAGARGDTQYF.